The 20 T cell receptor beta chains below were found in one sample sequenced in a study of shared clonotypes between healthy human individuals. TCRdb's copy holds only in-frame clones and misses some; the assay was immunoSEQ multiplex PCR. Of around 1.5 million clones listed, roughly 98% are singletons. What was sequenced was naive CD4+ T cells sorted from blood. Subset meaning: CD45RA+ positively selected. These receptors all stem from a man aged 30 to 39 in good health.

The gene calls are TRBV5-1 and TRBJ2-2; D unclear. V lost 4 bases and J 4 bases, leaving 14 bases between the germline ends. The germline V gene encodes CDR1 SGHRS and CDR2 YFSETQ. The CDR3 has 15 amino acids. CDR3 sequence: CASSRLGETTGELFF. CDR3 in DNA: TGCGCCAGCAGCCGCCTCGGAGAGACCACCGGGGAGCTGTTTTTT. Full variable domain (rest looked up from reference TRBV5-1 and TRBJ2-2): KAGVTQTPRYLIKTRGQQVTLSCSPISGHRSVSWYQQTPGQGLQFLFEYFSETQRNKGNFPGRFSGRQFSNSRSEMNVSTLELGDSALYLCASSRLGETTGELFFGEGSRLTVL.

This chain connects TRBV19 to TRBJ1-1, with D maybe TRBD1 (6 bases). Trimming shortened V by 7 bases and J by 1 base, and 13 bases separated the two germline ends. Germline CDR1 and CDR2: LNHDA and SQIVND (reference sequence). The CDR3 contains 14 residues. CDR3 sequence (DNA): TGTGCCAGTATAGCCGCCAGGGGGAACACTGAAGCTTTCTTT. It yields the protein CASIAARGNTEAFF.

This rearrangement joins TRBV5-5 to TRBJ1-2; the D gene is possibly TRBD1 (5 bases). V lost 4 bases, J lost 4 bases, and 14 bases lay in between. Per germline, CDR1 SGHKS and CDR2 YYEKEE (reference sequence). The CDR3 covers 14 residues. The chain's CDR3 is CASSGGTGIYGYTF. As DNA, the CDR3 is TGTGCCAGCAGCGGCGGGACTGGGATCTATGGCTACACCTTC.

This chain links TRBV28 with TRBJ2-3; D remains unclear. The CDR3 consists of 16 residues. The germline gives CDR1 MDHEN, CDR2 SYDVKM. The V and J ends lost 1 base and 1 base respectively, with 12 bases between them. The DNA for the CDR3 is TGTGCCAGCAGTTTATCTCGGTTCGGCGGCACAGATACGCAGTATTTT. It codes for CASSLSRFGGTDTQYF.

CDR3 sequence: CASSSGHVSNQPQHF. The DNA for the CDR3 is TGTGCCAGCAGCTCGGGACACGTAAGCAATCAGCCCCAGCATTTT. V is TRBV11-2 and J is TRBJ1-5; weak D call: TRBD1 (6 bases). Germline lookup yields CDR1 SGHAT and CDR2 FQNNGV. V was clipped by 4 bases and J by 1 base, with 11 bases between them. The CDR3 is 15 amino acids. The full variable domain, rest sourced from reference TRBV11-2 and TRBJ1-5, is EAGVAQSPRYKIIEKRQSVAFWCNPISGHATLYWYQQILGQGPKLLIQFQNNGVVDDSQLPKDRFSAERLKGVDSTLKIQPAKLEDSAVYLCASSSGHVSNQPQHFGDGTRLSIL.

This clone was seen once. The genes are TRBV5-1 and TRBJ2-1; the match to TRBD2 covers 13 bases. The CDR3 extends over 15 amino acids. CDR1 is SGHRS, CDR2 YFSETQ, per germline. V was clipped by 3 bases and J by 6 bases; unmatched bases: 3. CDR3 loop: CASSSGLAGSNEQFF. CDR3 DNA sequence: TGCGCCAGCAGCTCGGGACTAGCGGGATCCAATGAGCAGTTCTTC. Full variable domain (outside the CDR3, taken from reference TRBV5-1 and TRBJ2-1): KAGVTQTPRYLIKTRGQQVTLSCSPISGHRSVSWYQQTPGQGLQFLFEYFSETQRNKGNFPGRFSGRQFSNSRSEMNVSTLELGDSALYLCASSSGLAGSNEQFFGPGTRLTVL.

This clone was recorded once. CDR3 sequence reads: CASSVDVLAVITGELFF. In nucleotides, the CDR3 is TGTGCCAGCAGCGTAGATGTCCTAGCAGTGATCACCGGGGAGCTGTTTTTT. This chain joins TRBV9 and TRBJ2-2; a possible D gene is TRBD2 (5 bases). Germline V CDR1 and CDR2: SGDLS, YYNGEE. The CDR3 has 17 residues. Trimming stripped 0 bases from V and 4 bases from J, with 16 bases between.

This chain uses TRBV5-4 with TRBJ1-1; 7 bases map to TRBD1. CDR1 and CDR2 from the germline V gene are SGHNT and YYREEE (reference sequence). J lost 1 base, V lost 3 bases, and 3 bases had no gene match. The CDR3 has 14 residues. The CDR3 DNA reads as TGTGCCAGCAGCTACGGACAGGAGAACACTGAAGCTTTCTTT. The encoded protein is CASSYGQENTEAFF.

This clone showed up just once. The genes are TRBV6-5 and TRBJ2-2; 9 nucleotides agree with TRBD2. V lost 2 bases to trimming and J lost 4 bases; unmatched junction nucleotides: 5. CDR3 length equals 16 residues. Germline lookup yields CDR1 MNHEY and CDR2 SVGAGI. CDR3 nucleotide sequence: TGTGCCAGCAGTTACGTGTTAGCGGGAGTCACCGGGGAGCTGTTTTTT. It translates to CASSYVLAGVTGELFF.

The chain has TRBV7-2 and TRBJ2-5, with TRBD1 matching over 10 bases. V was pared by 5 bases and J by 5 bases, with 5 bases of the junction left unmatched. This CDR3 comprises 14 residues. The germline CDR1 and CDR2 sequences are SGHTA and FQGNSA. The CDR3 here is CASSLDRGPETQYF. DNA for the CDR3: TGTGCCAGCAGCCTAGACAGGGGGCCGGAGACCCAGTACTTC.

This chain uses TRBV7-9 with TRBJ2-1; 14 bases are a match to TRBD2. Germline CDR1 is SEHNR and CDR2 is FQNEAQ (reference sequence). The CDR3 is 18 amino acids. The J segment lost 8 bases and the V segment lost 5 bases, leaving 14 bases of the junction unmatched. The CDR3 nucleotides read TGTGCCAGCAGCCCCCTTCCCCGGACTAGCGGGAGGAAGGATGAGCAGTTCTTC. Amino acid sequence: CASSPLPRTSGRKDEQFF.

V and J are TRBV29-1 and TRBJ1-5; D gene uncertain. The CDR3 spans 15 residues. From germline, CDR1 is SQVTM and CDR2 ANQGSEA. V was pared by 4 bases and J by 6 bases, with 19 bases between. CDR3 DNA: TGCAGCGTTGGGAGAACCGGGGAACAATTTCAGCCCCAGCATTTT. It translates to CSVGRTGEQFQPQHF.

The V gene is TRBV5-4, the J gene TRBJ2-3; D perhaps matches TRBD2 (5 bases). There are 14 residues in the CDR3. Trimming cost V 1 base and J 2 bases, with 8 bases left between them. CDR1 SGHNT and CDR2 YYREEE come from the germline V gene (reference sequence). The DNA of the CDR3 is TGTGCCAGCAGCTTGAGGGAGTACACAGATACGCAGTATTTT. It specifies CASSLREYTDTQYF. Together with reference TRBV5-4 and TRBJ2-3, the CDR3 gives the full variable domain: ETGVTQSPTHLIKTRGQQVTLRCSSQSGHNTVSWYQQALGQGPQFIFQYYREEENGRGNFPPRFSGLQFPNYSSELNVNALELDDSALYLCASSLREYTDTQYFGPGTRLTVL.

The chain couples TRBV5-1 to TRBJ2-1; maybe TRBD1 (8 bases). Per germline, CDR1 SGHRS and CDR2 YFSETQ. V lost 3 bases and J 5 bases, leaving 15 bases between the germline ends. The CDR3 sequence is 15 residues long. The CDR3 sequence is CASSWTGRVDNEQFF. The DNA for the CDR3 is TGCGCCAGCAGCTGGACAGGGAGGGTAGACAATGAGCAGTTCTTC.

As for this clone: The same CDR3 also results from other DNA sequences found in this sample. The rearrangement links TRBV5-1 to TRBJ2-5; D not resolved. The CDR3 runs 14 residues. In germline, CDR1 is SGHRS, CDR2 YFSETQ. The V gene lost 3 bases and the J gene lost 0 bases, with 9 bases spanning the gap. The CDR3 nucleotides are TGCGCCAGCAGCTCCCGCGACAACCAAGAGACCCAGTACTTC. Translation gives CASSSRDNQETQYF. Full variable domain (rest looked up from reference TRBV5-1 and TRBJ2-5): KAGVTQTPRYLIKTRGQQVTLSCSPISGHRSVSWYQQTPGQGLQFLFEYFSETQRNKGNFPGRFSGRQFSNSRSEMNVSTLELGDSALYLCASSSRDNQETQYFGPGTRLLVL.

V usage is TRBV9 and J usage is TRBJ2-1, with a weak D call TRBD2 (5 bases). V lost 4 bases, J lost 6 bases, and 14 bases lay in between. Germline CDR1 SGDLS, CDR2 YYNGEE. CDR3 size: 14 residues. The CDR3 nucleotides are TGTGCCAGCAGCCTAAGTACTAGGGTCAATGAGCAGTTCTTC. Translating it yields CASSLSTRVNEQFF.

The chain joins TRBV30 to TRBJ1-6; the match to TRBD1 covers 7 bases. Trimming cost V 0 bases and J 7 bases; bases outside gene matches: 9. The germline V gene encodes CDR1 GTSNPN and CDR2 SVGIG (reference sequence). The CDR3 runs 16 residues. DNA of the CDR3: TGTGCCTGGAGTGTAGCCTTAGGGGGCTCGAATTCACCCCTCCACTTT. Translating gives CAWSVALGGSNSPLHF.

This chain connects TRBV5-1 to TRBJ2-3; the match to TRBD2 covers 7 bases. CDR3 length: 14 amino acids. J lost 5 bases, V lost 2 bases, and 5 bases had no gene match. The germline gives CDR1 SGHRS, CDR2 YFSETQ. The chain's CDR3 is CASSFGGNQDTQYF. CDR3 coding DNA: TGCGCCAGCAGCTTCGGGGGGAACCAAGATACGCAGTATTTT.

The chain recombines TRBV7-2 with TRBJ2-7; D unresolved. This CDR3 spans 14 amino acids. The V end lost 3 bases, the J end lost 3 bases, and 12 bases lay between the germline ends. Germline V CDR1 and CDR2: SGHTA, FQGNSA. CDR3 nucleotide sequence: TGTGCCAGCAGCTTTACCGGAGCGAACTACGAGCAGTACTTC. This translates into CASSFTGANYEQYF.

Only one count was recorded for this clone. The rearrangement uses TRBV7-6 and TRBJ2-5; 8 nucleotides align to TRBD2. This CDR3 region has 17 residues. V was clipped by 5 bases and J by 4 bases; unmatched bases: 15. Germline CDR1 reads SGHVS; CDR2 reads FNYEAQ. CDR3 protein: CASSPMLSGLEGETQYF. The CDR3 DNA sequence: TGTGCCAGCAGCCCGATGCTATCGGGACTAGAGGGAGAGACCCAGTACTTC.